These 32 T cell receptor beta chains share one sample of origin, sequenced in a study of CD8 T cells in Susac syndrome. After extraction with the RNeasy kit, about 0.5 to 1 ug of the RNA was reverse transcribed using random hexamers. TCRdb re-called the immunoSEQ multiplex PCR reads through MiXCR, storing one row per CDR3 protein. The data hold hundreds of thousands of distinct CDR3 sequences, with about 82% observed a single time. The sequencing sample was made of CD8+ T cells from PBMCs. The receptors were gathered from a human donor with multiple sclerosis.

V and J are TRBV19 and TRBJ2-4, with D possibly TRBD1 on 6 matching bases. The germline V gene encodes CDR1 LNHDA and CDR2 SQIVND (reference sequence). The CDR3 runs 14 residues. Trimming removed 5 bases at V and 6 bases at J, with 14 bases between. In DNA, the CDR3 is TGTGCCAGTAGTCCCCGGACAGCGTCAAACATTCAGTACTTC. The encoded protein is CASSPRTASNIQYF.

The rearrangement uses TRBV6-2 or TRBV6-3 and TRBJ2-7; D gene unclear. Trimming cost V 6 bases and J 5 bases, with 14 bases left between them. Per the germline V gene, CDR1 is MNHEY and CDR2 is SVGEGT. CDR3 size: 13 residues. CDR3 sequence reads: CASRPPPFDEQYF. The CDR3 region has the DNA TGTGCCAGCAGACCCCCGCCATTCGACGAGCAGTACTTC.

The sample holds a few counts of this clonotype. The V and J genes are TRBV11-2 and TRBJ1-1; D not resolved. The CDR3 extends over 12 amino acids. From germline, CDR1 is SGHAT and CDR2 FQNNGV. Trimming removed 2 bases from V and 3 bases from J, with 4 bases in between. As DNA, the CDR3 is TGTGCCAGCAGCTTATGGGACACTGAAGCTTTCTTT. Translating it yields CASSLWDTEAFF.

The J gene is TRBJ2-7, the V gene TRBV27, with 9 positions matching TRBD1. The CDR3 is 14 amino acids. Trimming cost V 0 bases and J 6 bases; bases outside gene matches: 3. Germline V gene data show CDR1 as MNHEY and CDR2 as SMNVEV (reference sequence). CDR3: CASSLSGTGTEQYF. In DNA form, the CDR3 reads TGTGCCAGCAGTTTATCGGGGACAGGGACCGAGCAGTACTTC.

The chain couples TRBV5-1 to TRBJ1-1, with D perhaps TRBD1 (5 bases). V was clipped by 0 bases and J by 0 bases, with 15 bases between them. CDR3 length: 17 residues. Germline V gene sequence: CDR1 SGHRS, CDR2 YFSETQ. This chain's CDR3 is CASSLGHRGNMNTEAFF. DNA of the CDR3: TGCGCCAGCAGCTTGGGACATAGGGGAAACATGAACACTGAAGCTTTCTTT.

This chain links TRBV20-1 with TRBJ1-1; the D is unclear. Germline V gives CDR1 DFQATT, CDR2 SNEGSKA (reference sequence). This CDR3 has 14 amino acids. With 0 bases removed from V and 0 bases from J, the gap between germline ends came to 8 bases. The CDR3 DNA is TGCAGTGCTAGAGAGGAGGGAATGAACACTGAAGCTTTCTTT. Amino acid sequence: CSAREEGMNTEAFF.

Here the CDR3 reads CASSEQFRDRGRLSSYEQYF. The DNA of the CDR3 is TGTGCCAGCAGCGAACAATTCCGGGACAGGGGTCGATTAAGCTCCTACGAGCAGTACTTC. V is TRBV5-4 and J is TRBJ2-7, with 10 bases lining up with TRBD1. The CDR3 is made up of 20 amino acids. The germline CDR1 and CDR2 sequences are SGHNT and YYREEE (reference sequence). The V segment lost 4 bases and the J segment 0 bases; nucleotides outside the gene matches: 19.

The gene calls are TRBV11-2 and TRBJ2-1; D ambiguous. Trimming removed 1 base at V and 3 bases at J, with 1 base between. This CDR3 contains 12 residues. Germline loops: CDR1 SGHAT, CDR2 FQNNGV. CDR3 nucleotides: TGTGCCAGCAGCTTAGTCTACAATGAGCAGTTCTTC. Its protein product is CASSLVYNEQFF.

This chain links TRBV24-1 with TRBJ2-1, with 7 nucleotides matching TRBD1. The J segment lost 2 bases and the V segment lost 3 bases, leaving 9 bases of the junction unmatched. There are 17 residues in the CDR3. Germline CDR1 KGHDR, CDR2 SFDVKD. Written as DNA, the CDR3 is TGTGCCACCAGTGATGATTCGGCAGGGGGAACCTACAATGAGCAGTTCTTC. It yields the protein CATSDDSAGGTYNEQFF.

The V gene is TRBV2, the J gene TRBJ1-2; D remains ambiguous. There are 9 residues in the CDR3. Germline V CDR1 and CDR2: SNHLY, FYNNEI. V lost 7 bases to trimming and J lost 7 bases, with 4 bases between them. The CDR3 here is CASNSGYTF. The CDR3 DNA reads TGTGCCAGCAATAGTGGCTACACCTTC. Variable domain in full (rest from reference TRBV2 and TRBJ1-2): EPEVTQTPSHQVTQMGQEVILRCVPISNHLYFYWYRQILGQKVEFLVSFYNNEISEKSEIFDDQFSVERPDGSNFTLKIRSTKLEDSAMYFCASNSGYTFGSGTRLTVV.

The chain links TRBV20-1 to TRBJ2-7; 8 nucleotides align to TRBD2. V lost 6 bases to trimming and J lost 4 bases; unmatched junction nucleotides: 11. The germline V gene encodes CDR1 DFQATT and CDR2 SNEGSKA (reference sequence). This CDR3 region has 14 residues. In nucleotides, the CDR3 is TGCAGTGCGCAAATGCGGGGGGTTTGGTACGAGCAGTACTTC. Translating it yields CSAQMRGVWYEQYF.

V and J are TRBV6-1 and TRBJ2-1; either TRBD1 or TRBD2 may fit D (5 bases each). This CDR3 contains 16 residues. The V gene's germline CDR1 is MNHNS and CDR2 SASEGT. Trimming took 5 bases from V and 2 from J, leaving 16 bases between them. The DNA of the CDR3 is TGTGCCAGCAGTCCACCTGGGCAGGGACCCTACAATGAGCAGTTCTTC. This codes for CASSPPGQGPYNEQFF.

The chain's CDR3 is CSVWKGANTEAFF. For the CDR3, the DNA is TGCAGCGTGTGGAAGGGGGCGAACACTGAAGCTTTCTTT. The rearrangement joins TRBV29-1 to TRBJ1-1; 7 bases fit TRBD1. CDR1 and CDR2 from the germline V gene are SQVTM and ANQGSEA. The J segment lost 1 base and the V segment lost 6 bases, leaving 5 bases of the junction unmatched. The CDR3 consists of 13 residues. Variable domain in full (rest from reference TRBV29-1 and TRBJ1-1): SAVISQKPSRDICQRGTSLTIQCQVDSQVTMMFWYRQQPGQSLTLIATANQGSEATYESGFVIDKFPISRPNLTFSTLTVSNMSPEDSSIYLCSVWKGANTEAFFGQGTRLTVV.

This clonotype was picked up a small number of times. This sequence joins TRBV28 and TRBJ2-7; tentatively, D is TRBD2 (6 bases). The CDR3 runs 14 residues. Germline V gene sequence: CDR1 MDHEN, CDR2 SYDVKM. The V gene lost 2 bases and the J gene lost 0 bases, with 8 bases spanning the gap. The CDR3 region has the DNA TGTGCCAGCAGTTTAGCGGGAACCTCCTACGAGCAGTACTTC. Residues: CASSLAGTSYEQYF.

V and J are TRBV9 and TRBJ2-2; 7 bases fit TRBD2. The V segment lost 7 bases and the J segment 2 bases; nucleotides outside the gene matches: 5. Germline-derived CDR1 and CDR2 are SGDLS and YYNGEE. The length of the CDR3 is 14 residues. CDR3 DNA: TGTGCCAGCCAAACGGGAGGCAACACCGGGGAGCTGTTTTTT. It is translated as CASQTGGNTGELFF.

The genes are TRBV19 and TRBJ1-1; 10 bases fit TRBD1. Germline values: CDR1 LNHDA, CDR2 SQIVND (reference sequence). V was pared by 9 bases and J by 5 bases, with 6 bases of the junction left unmatched. The CDR3 length is 13 residues. CDR3 DNA sequence: TGTGCCAGCCGGGACAGGGGTCTAACTGAAGCTTTCTTT. This encodes CASRDRGLTEAFF.

This chain connects TRBV7-9 to TRBJ2-5; D uncertain. Trimming shortened V by 5 bases and J by 5 bases, and 12 bases separated the two germline ends. The CDR3 has 13 residues. CDR1 and CDR2 from the germline V gene are SEHNR and FQNEAQ (reference sequence). Here the CDR3 reads CASSSPGRETQYF. CDR3 in DNA: TGTGCCAGCAGCAGCCCGGGTCGGGAGACCCAGTACTTC.

This chain joins TRBV27 and TRBJ1-1; D remains ambiguous. This CDR3 spans 14 amino acids. The germline V and J ends were trimmed by 2 bases and 4 bases, with 11 bases remaining between them. Germline V CDR1 and CDR2: MNHEY, SMNVEV (reference sequence). CDR3 residues: CASSLGVEATEAFF. Here the CDR3 DNA reads TGTGCCAGCAGTTTAGGGGTTGAAGCCACTGAAGCTTTCTTT.

This chain uses TRBV4-3 with TRBJ2-1; TRBD2 matches 10 bases. V lost 0 bases and J lost 0; bases outside the gene matches: 14. The V gene's germline CDR1 is LGHNA and CDR2 YSLEER. The CDR3 spans 21 residues. CDR3 DNA sequence: TGCGCCAGCAGCCAAGATGCTCAGCTAGCGGGAGCTCCATACTCCTACAATGAGCAGTTCTTC. Translated, it gives CASSQDAQLAGAPYSYNEQFF.

This chain connects TRBV4-3 to TRBJ2-7, with TRBD2 matching over 9 bases. CDR1 is LGHNA, CDR2 YSLEER, per germline. J gave up 0 bases and V 0 bases, and 6 bases lay outside the gene matches. The CDR3 covers 17 residues. CDR3 nucleotide sequence: TGCGCCAGCAGCCAAGATAGCGGGAGATACGGCTCCTACGAGCAGTACTTC. This sequence encodes CASSQDSGRYGSYEQYF.

This clonotype was observed a handful of times. The V and J genes are TRBV25-1 and TRBJ2-3, with D hard to call. This CDR3 is 10 amino acids long. Trimming took off 6 bases at V and 4 bases at J, with 2 bases between the two ends. The germline V gene encodes CDR1 MGHDK and CDR2 SYGVNS. CDR3 residues: CASRADTQYF. The CDR3 nucleotides are TGTGCCAGCAGGGCAGATACGCAGTATTTT.

The J gene is TRBJ1-5, the V gene TRBV6-2 or TRBV6-3; possibly TRBD1 for D (6 bases). V gave up 2 bases and J gave up 5 bases, with 25 bases separating them. Germline-derived CDR1 and CDR2 are MNHEY and SVGEGT. This CDR3 comprises 19 residues. The CDR3 reads CASSYGDLDRFWSDQPQHF. DNA for the CDR3: TGTGCCAGCAGTTACGGGGACCTCGACAGGTTCTGGAGTGATCAGCCCCAGCATTTT.

The chain uses TRBV12-3 or TRBV12-4 and TRBJ1-3; D gene uncertain. The CDR3 covers 15 residues. Trimming removed 5 bases at V and 4 bases at J, with 15 bases between. CDR3 nucleotide sequence: TGTGCCAGCAGTAGGACCTTAGACTTCGGAAACACCATATATTTT. Translation gives CASSRTLDFGNTIYF.

This clonotype was observed a few times. This chain joins TRBV30 and TRBJ2-7; D unresolved. Germline V gives CDR1 GTSNPN, CDR2 SVGIG (reference sequence). CDR3 length equals 13 residues. Trimming took off 0 bases at V and 6 bases at J, with 12 bases between the two ends. For the CDR3, the DNA is TGTGCCTGGAGTGTACGAGTCGGGTCCGAGCAGTACTTC. It specifies CAWSVRVGSEQYF.

CDR3 in amino acids: CASSIGASGRSSYEQYF. The DNA for the CDR3 is TGTGCCAGTAGTATAGGAGCTAGCGGGAGATCATCCTACGAGCAGTACTTC. The rearrangement uses TRBV19 and TRBJ2-7, with TRBD2 identical over 10 bases. The CDR3 totals 17 residues. Germline CDR1 and CDR2: LNHDA and SQIVND (reference sequence). With V trimmed by 1 base and J by 1 base, 7 bases remained unmatched. The full variable domain, completed using reference TRBV19 and TRBJ2-7, is DGGITQSPKYLFRKEGQNVTLSCEQNLNHDAMYWYRQDPGQGLRLIYYSQIVNDFQKGDIAEGYSVSREKKESFPLTVTSAQKNPTAFYLCASSIGASGRSSYEQYFGPGTRLTVT.

This chain joins TRBV28 and TRBJ1-3, with D unclear. V gave up 3 bases and J gave up 4 bases, with 10 bases separating them. The CDR3 length is 14 residues. CDR1 MDHEN and CDR2 SYDVKM come from the germline V gene. CDR3 sequence (DNA): TGTGCCAGCAGTTTCGTAACAGAAGGAAACACCATATATTTT. It codes for CASSFVTEGNTIYF.

This chain uses TRBV12-3 or TRBV12-4 with TRBJ2-7, with no clear D. Trimming took off 1 base at V and 0 bases at J, with 22 bases between the two ends. The CDR3 contains 19 residues. CDR3 DNA: TGTGCCAGCAGTTTAGGGGTTTCCACCTTATTAGCCTACTCCTACGAGCAGTACTTC. It is translated as CASSLGVSTLLAYSYEQYF.

V and J are TRBV30 and TRBJ2-7; tentatively, D is TRBD2 (6 bases). The CDR3 sequence is 13 residues long. Trimming cost V 8 bases and J 6 bases, with 20 bases left between them. From germline, CDR1 is GTSNPN and CDR2 SVGIG (reference sequence). CDR3 sequence reads: CAGAPAGRIEQYF. The DNA of the CDR3 is TGTGCCGGGGCCCCCGCGGGGCGCATCGAGCAGTACTTC.

In this sample, this clonotype turned up once. The chain carries TRBV10-2 and TRBJ1-1; maybe TRBD1 (5 bases). CDR3 length equals 14 residues. The germline gives CDR1 WSHSY, CDR2 SAAADI. Trimming removed 4 bases from V and 7 bases from J, with 16 bases in between. CDR3 nucleotide sequence: TGCGCCAGCAGTGCACCGACAGCAACAATTGAAGCTTTCTTT. As protein: CASSAPTATIEAFF.

Here the CDR3 reads CASSPVTHYEQYF. As DNA, the CDR3 is TGTGCCAGCAGCCCTGTGACGCACTACGAGCAGTACTTC. V gene TRBV5-6 combines with J gene TRBJ2-7; D unresolved. Trimming shortened V by 4 bases and J by 3 bases, and 11 bases separated the two germline ends. The germline V gene has CDR1 SGHDT and CDR2 YYEEEE. The CDR3 contains 13 residues. Supplemented by reference TRBV5-6 and TRBJ2-7, the full variable domain reads DAGVTQSPTHLIKTRGQQVTLRCSPKSGHDTVSWYQQALGQGPQFIFQYYEEEERQRGNFPDRFSGHQFPNYSSELNVNALLLGDSALYLCASSPVTHYEQYFGPGTRLTVT.

The rearrangement uses TRBV7-2 and TRBJ1-4; 9 bases fit TRBD1. Per germline, CDR1 SGHTA and CDR2 FQGNSA. With 2 bases clipped from V and 5 bases from J, the junction kept 9 bases outside the gene matches. The CDR3 loop spans 17 amino acids. CDR3 DNA: TGTGCCAGCAGCTTACCCACTACCGGGACAGGGAATGAAAAACTGTTTTTT. Protein product: CASSLPTTGTGNEKLFF.

This clonotype has just one count. V and J are TRBV4-1 and TRBJ2-2, with a possible D match to TRBD2 (6 bases). With 0 bases removed from V and 2 bases from J, the gap between germline ends came to 13 bases. The CDR3 runs 17 residues. Germline CDR1 MGHRA, CDR2 YSYEKL. For the CDR3, the DNA is TGCGCCAGCAGCCAAGATAAGGTAGCGGACAACACCGGGGAGCTGTTTTTT. Amino acids: CASSQDKVADNTGELFF.